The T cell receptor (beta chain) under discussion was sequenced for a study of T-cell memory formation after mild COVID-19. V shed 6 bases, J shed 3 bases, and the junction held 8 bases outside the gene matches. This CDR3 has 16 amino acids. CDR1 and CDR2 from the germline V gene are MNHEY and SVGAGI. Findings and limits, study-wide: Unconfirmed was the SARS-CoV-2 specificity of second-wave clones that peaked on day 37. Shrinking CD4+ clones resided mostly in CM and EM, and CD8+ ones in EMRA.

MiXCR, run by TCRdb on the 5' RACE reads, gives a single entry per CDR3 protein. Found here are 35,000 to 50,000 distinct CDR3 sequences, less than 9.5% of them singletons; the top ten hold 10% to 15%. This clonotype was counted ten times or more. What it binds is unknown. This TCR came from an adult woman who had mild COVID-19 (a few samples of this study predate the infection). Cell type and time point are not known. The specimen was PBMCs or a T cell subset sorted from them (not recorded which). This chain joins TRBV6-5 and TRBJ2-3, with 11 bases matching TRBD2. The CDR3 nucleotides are TGTGCCAGCAGCTTAGCGGGGGGGCCTAGTACAGATACGCAGTATTTT. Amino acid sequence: CASSLAGGPSTDTQYF.